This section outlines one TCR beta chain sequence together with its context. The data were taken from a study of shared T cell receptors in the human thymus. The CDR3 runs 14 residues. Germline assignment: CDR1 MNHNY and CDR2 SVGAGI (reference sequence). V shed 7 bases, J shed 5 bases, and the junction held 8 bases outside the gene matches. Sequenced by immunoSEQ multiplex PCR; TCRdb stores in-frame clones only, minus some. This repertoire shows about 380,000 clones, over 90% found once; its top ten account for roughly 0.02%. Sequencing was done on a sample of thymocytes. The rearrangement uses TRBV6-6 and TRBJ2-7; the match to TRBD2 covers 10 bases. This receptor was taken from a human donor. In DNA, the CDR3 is TGTGCCAGCAAGCCGGGACTAGCGTCCCACGAGCAGTACTTC. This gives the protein CASKPGLASHEQYF.